A selection of T cell receptor beta chains follows, all from one sample in a study of beta chain features in type 1 diabetes. TCRdb's table, derived via immunoSEQ multiplex PCR, lists solely in-frame clones and lacks some. This table holds 450,000 to 550,000 clones, 25% to 35% found once. Sample: naive CD4+ T cells from blood. These receptors all come from a man in his late teens or twenties in good health. CDR3s include the opening cysteine and the closing phenylalanine or tryptophan. The D gene is left open where the match is weak. Rows may omit the clone size; those that give it use once, few, many or a size class.

J | V | size | D | CDR3 | DNA
TRBJ2-7 | TRBV5-1 | . | TRBD1 | CASSWTGLTGYEQYF | TGCGCCAGCAGCTGGACAGGGTTGACTGGTTACGAGCAGTACTTC
TRBJ2-1 | TRBV29-1 | . | TRBD1 | CSVPGQGSYNEQFF | TGCAGCGTTCCGGGACAGGGGTCCTACAATGAGCAGTTCTTC
TRBJ2-7 | TRBV5-6 | once | . | CASSLGGTPREQYF | TGTGCCAGCAGCTTGGGTGGGACTCCGAGGGAGCAGTACTTC
TRBJ2-2 | TRBV2 | few | TRBD1 | CASSPDRGNTGELFF | TGTGCCAGCAGTCCGGACAGGGGGAACACCGGGGAGCTGTTTTTT
TRBJ2-3 | TRBV15 | . | TRBD2 | CATSRGASGRTDTQYF | TGTGCCACCAGCAGAGGGGCTAGCGGGAGAACAGATACGCAGTATTTT
TRBJ2-2 | TRBV7-2 | . | . | CASSLASGNTGELFF | TGTGCCAGCAGCTTAGCTAGCGGTAACACCGGGGAGCTGTTTTTT
TRBJ1-1 | TRBV20-1 | . | . | CSAFTGVGAFF | TGCAGTGCTTTCACGGGTGTTGGAGCTTTCTTT
TRBJ2-1 | TRBV29-1 | few | TRBD1 | CSVGGQGDGEQFF | TGCAGCGTTGGCGGACAGGGTGACGGTGAGCAGTTCTTC
TRBJ2-1 | TRBV5-1 | few | . | CASSSRELGYNEQFF | TGCGCCAGCAGCTCCCGGGAGTTGGGATACAATGAGCAGTTCTTC
TRBJ1-2 | TRBV30 | . | TRBD1 | CAWTVRAGGGYTF | TGTGCCTGGACCGTCAGGGCAGGGGGTGGCTACACCTTC
TRBJ2-3 | TRBV7-6 | . | . | CASSLDSTSTDTQYF | TGTGCCAGCAGCTTAGACAGCACTAGCACAGATACGCAGTATTTT
TRBJ2-1 | TRBV9 | few | TRBD2 | CASSVGRLATNEQFF | TGTGCCAGCAGCGTAGGTAGACTAGCGACGAATGAGCAGTTCTTC
TRBJ2-4 | TRBV5-5 | few | . | CASSREGAKNIQYF | TGTGCCAGCAGCCGTGAGGGAGCCAAAAACATTCAGTACTTC
TRBJ1-2 | TRBV28 | . | . | CASRSFNQKFYGYTF | TGTGCCAGCAGATCCTTTAATCAGAAATTCTATGGCTACACCTTC
TRBJ2-3 | TRBV7-2 | few | TRBD2 | CASSLEGPSGATDTQYF | TGTGCCAGCAGCTTAGAAGGCCCTAGCGGAGCCACAGATACGCAGTATTTT
TRBJ2-7 | TRBV9 | . | TRBD1 | CASSPGDSRSYEQYF | TGTGCCAGCAGCCCCGGGGACAGCCGATCCTACGAGCAGTACTTC
TRBJ2-7 | TRBV2 | . | . | CASSEGPFYEQYF | TGTGCCAGCAGTGAAGGACCGTTTTACGAGCAGTACTTC
TRBJ1-5 | TRBV30 | . | TRBD1 | CAWGDRRNQPQHF | TGTGCCTGGGGGGACAGACGCAATCAGCCCCAGCATTTT
TRBJ1-4 | TRBV9 | . | . | CASSVGPNEKLFF | TGTGCCAGCAGCGTGGGCCCTAATGAAAAACTGTTTTTT
TRBJ2-5 | TRBV29-1 | . | . | CSVLDGRETQYF | TGCAGCGTTCTCGACGGGAGAGAGACCCAGTACTTC
TRBJ2-3 | TRBV20-1 | . | . | CSARQLDTQYF | TGCAGTGCGAGACAACTCGATACGCAGTATTTT
TRBJ2-1 | TRBV19 | . | TRBD2 | CASRRIAGVYNEQFF | TGTGCCAGTAGACGCATAGCGGGAGTATACAATGAGCAGTTCTTC
TRBJ2-2 | TRBV4-3 | few | . | CASSLIGGKVTGELFF | TGCGCCAGCAGCCTAATTGGCGGGAAGGTCACCGGGGAGCTGTTTTTT